The 11 T cell receptor beta chains listed next were all sequenced from one sample in a study of T cell repertoires in cytomegalovirus infection. TCRdb re-derived calls from the reads in MiXCR, one entry per CDR3 protein. The sample carries 300,000 to 450,000 distinct CDR3 sequences, 15% to 20% recorded once. The sample taken for sequencing was PBMCs. These receptor sequences come from a human donor in good health (CMV status not recorded). Some clones in this sample may be carry-over from other donors' samples.

The chain is built from TRBV6-4 and TRBJ2-1; TRBD2 agrees at 13 bases. After removal of 2 bases from V and 8 bases from J, the junction contained 6 bases not matched to a gene. CDR1 is MRHNA, CDR2 SNTAGT, per germline. This CDR3 is 16 amino acids long. The CDR3 loop reads CASSDRTSGSQYEQFF. CDR3 bases: TGTGCCAGCAGTGACCGGACTAGCGGGAGTCAGTATGAGCAGTTCTTC.

The chain uses TRBV7-3 and TRBJ2-5; 10 bases are a match to TRBD2. This CDR3 has 17 amino acids. V dropped 7 bases and J dropped 2; count of bases not matched to a gene: 13. Germline CDR1 is SGHTA and CDR2 is FQGTGA. This chain's CDR3 is CASNGFASGSLQETQYF. In DNA form, the CDR3 reads TGTGCCAGCAACGGTTTCGCTAGCGGGAGCCTGCAAGAGACCCAGTACTTC.

In this sample, this clonotype turned up many times. The chain joins TRBV4-2 to TRBJ1-4, with D uncertain. V was trimmed by 2 bases and J by 8 bases, leaving 21 bases between them. The CDR3 has 17 amino acids. The germline V gene has CDR1 LGHNA and CDR2 YNFKEQ. The CDR3 coding sequence is TGTGCCAGCAGCCAAAACCCCCTTTTACCCCAGCAGGAAAAACTGTTTTTT. It translates to CASSQNPLLPQQEKLFF.

This clonotype has more than one count but fewer than ten. The chain employs TRBV12-3 or TRBV12-4 and TRBJ2-4; 7 positions match TRBD2. The CDR3 is 16 residues long. J lost 1 base, V lost 6 bases, and 9 bases had no gene match. The CDR3 loop is CASSLSGTRAKNIQYF. The CDR3 DNA follows: TGTGCCAGCAGCCTAAGCGGGACGAGGGCCAAAAACATTCAGTACTTC.

The genes are TRBV19 and TRBJ2-2; the match to TRBD1 covers 9 bases. The CDR3 sequence is 15 residues long. The germline V gene has CDR1 LNHDA and CDR2 SQIVND (reference sequence). Germline trimming cut 8 bases from V and 4 bases from J; bases unmatched to any gene: 8. CDR3 DNA sequence: TGTGCCAGTCAAGGCGGACAGGGGCGCACCGGGGAGCTGTTTTTT. It yields the protein CASQGGQGRTGELFF.

This clonotype was counted ten times or more. The chain recombines TRBV7-8 with TRBJ1-1; D gene ambiguous. Per the germline V gene, CDR1 is SGHVS and CDR2 is FQNEAQ. The V end was cut by 2 bases, the J end by 1 base, with 11 bases between. CDR3 size: 15 residues. DNA for the CDR3: TGTGCCAGCAGCTTACTTTGGGATCCGAACACTGAAGCTTTCTTT. Translation: CASSLLWDPNTEAFF.

This clonotype was seen at least ten times. J is TRBJ2-1 and V is TRBV6-1; D possibly matches TRBD1 or TRBD2 (5 bases each). Germline CDR1 and CDR2: MNHNS and SASEGT. V lost 5 bases and J 9 bases, leaving 8 bases between the germline ends. The CDR3 has 11 amino acids. CDR3 nucleotide sequence: TGTGCCAGCAGTTGGGGGAGTGAGCAGTTCTTC. This sequence encodes CASSWGSEQFF.

This clonotype was picked up many times. The J gene is TRBJ2-1, the V gene TRBV7-2; TRBD2 might be the D (7 bases). CDR3 length equals 17 residues. The germline V gene has CDR1 SGHTA and CDR2 FQGNSA. V shed 1 base and J shed 9 bases, with 22 bases lying between them. CDR3 in amino acids: CASSLGVGGQRGGEQFF. The CDR3 coding sequence is TGTGCCAGCAGCTTAGGGGTGGGGGGGCAGCGGGGCGGTGAGCAGTTCTTC.

Ten or more counts support this clonotype. The rearrangement uses TRBV7-2 and TRBJ2-3, with 8 bases aligning to TRBD2. The germline V gene has CDR1 SGHTA and CDR2 FQGNSA. V was clipped by 6 bases and J by 3 bases; unmatched bases: 11. The CDR3 length is 16 residues. This CDR3 reads CASSPQTSAGTDTQYF. The DNA for the CDR3 is TGTGCCAGCAGTCCTCAGACTAGCGCGGGGACAGATACGCAGTATTTT.

This chain connects TRBV11-2 to TRBJ2-1; 7 bases fit TRBD2. With 5 bases clipped from V and 3 bases from J, the junction kept 7 bases outside the gene matches. This CDR3 has 15 amino acids. Germline CDR1 SGHAT, CDR2 FQNNGV. CDR3 DNA sequence: TGTGCCAGCAGCCTCGGACTAGGCCTCTACAATGAGCAGTTCTTC. Its translation is CASSLGLGLYNEQFF.

This clonotype was detected a few times. This chain links TRBV6-2 or TRBV6-3 with TRBJ1-1, with TRBD1 as a possible D gene (5 bases). In germline, CDR1 is MNHEY, CDR2 SVGEGT. Trimming left V 6 bases short and J 8 bases short, with 13 bases between. CDR3 size: 12 residues. CDR3 region: CASSPRTQEAFF. The CDR3 DNA is TGTGCCAGCAGCCCTCGGACACAGGAAGCTTTCTTT.